Following are 24 T cell receptor beta chains from one sample sequenced in a study of blood T cell repertoires in COVID-19. Profiling relied on immunoSEQ multiplex PCR, and the TCRdb table lists in-frame clones only, not all of them. The sample includes some 320,000 clones, 80% to 90% of them seen just once. Sequencing was carried out using peripheral blood. These receptors originate from a woman aged 50 to 60 who had recovered from COVID-19.

The chain uses TRBV18 and TRBJ1-2, with 7 bases identical to TRBD1. After removal of 2 bases from V and 6 bases from J, the junction contained 6 bases not matched to a gene. CDR1 is KGHSH and CDR2 is LQKENI in the germline V gene. The CDR3 covers 14 residues. The CDR3 spells CASSPGDSSNGYTF. The CDR3 coding sequence is TGTGCCAGCTCACCAGGGGACAGTTCCAATGGCTACACCTTC.

V is TRBV5-5 and J is TRBJ1-1, with D possibly matching TRBD1 (5 bases). This CDR3 contains 19 residues. V was trimmed by 5 bases and J by 0 bases, leaving 26 bases between them. Germline V gene data show CDR1 as SGHKS and CDR2 as YYEKEE (reference sequence). The CDR3 loop is CASSRVQGGLKGLNTEAFF. The CDR3, as DNA: TGTGCCAGCAGTCGGGTCCAGGGAGGCTTAAAGGGTTTGAACACTGAAGCTTTCTTT.

The chain is built from TRBV28 and TRBJ1-1; no clear D. The CDR3 totals 14 residues. V lost 5 bases and J lost 5, with 15 bases in between. Germline-derived CDR1 and CDR2 are MDHEN and SYDVKM. CDR3 in amino acids: CASSQDSLGTEAFF. The CDR3 DNA reads as TGTGCCAGCAGTCAAGACTCACTAGGGACTGAAGCTTTCTTT.

The chain employs TRBV6-1 and TRBJ2-1; 7 bases are shared with TRBD2. J lost 2 bases, V lost 1 base, and 5 bases had no gene match. The CDR3 totals 16 residues. Looked up from germline, CDR1 is MNHNS and CDR2 is SASEGT. CDR3 coding DNA: TGTGCCAGCAGTGAAGGGAGGGAGGGACCCTACAATGAGCAGTTCTTC. It translates to CASSEGREGPYNEQFF.

The genes are TRBV6-5 and TRBJ2-3; 8 bases map to TRBD2. CDR1 and CDR2 (germline): MNHEY, SVGAGI. The junction had 9 bases not matched to a gene; V was cut back by 10 bases and J by 0 bases. This CDR3 comprises 15 residues. CDR3 amino acids: CATKRGGLSTDTQYF. Here the CDR3 DNA reads TGTGCCACCAAACGCGGGGGGTTAAGCACAGATACGCAGTATTTT.

J is TRBJ2-1 and V is TRBV3-1 (or the pseudogene TRBV3-2), with 8 positions matching TRBD2. The trim removed 4 bases at V and 4 bases at J, leaving 6 bases unmatched. The CDR3 sequence is 15 residues long. CDR1 LGHDT and CDR2 YNNKEL come from the germline V gene (reference sequence). The CDR3 coding sequence is TGTGCCAGCAGCCCCCCGCTAGCGGGTTACAATGAGCAGTTCTTC. This gives the protein CASSPPLAGYNEQFF.

The rearrangement links TRBV5-1 to TRBJ2-3; TRBD2 agrees at 10 bases. Trimming took 1 base from V and 4 from J; bases not matched to a gene: 6. CDR3 length: 16 residues. The germline V gene has CDR1 SGHRS and CDR2 YFSETQ. Here the CDR3 DNA reads TGCGCCAGCAGCTTGCGCACTAGCGGGGAGTCAGATACGCAGTATTTT. Its protein is CASSLRTSGESDTQYF.

V is TRBV5-4 and J is TRBJ2-7; possibly TRBD2 for D (7 bases). Per the germline V gene, CDR1 is SGHNT and CDR2 is YYREEE (reference sequence). This CDR3 is 16 amino acids long. V lost 0 bases, J lost 4 bases, and 17 bases lay in between. The CDR3 DNA follows: TGTGCCAGCAGCTTGGGCGGTGCTCGGGGGGCGTACGAGCAGTACTTC. This encodes CASSLGGARGAYEQYF.

The V gene is TRBV7-2, the J gene TRBJ2-7, with TRBD1 matching 9 bases. The junction had 9 bases not matched to a gene; V was cut back by 5 bases and J by 4 bases. The CDR3 contains 15 residues. The germline V gene encodes CDR1 SGHTA and CDR2 FQGNSA. CDR3 amino acids: CASSPAGTGQYEQYF. The CDR3 bases are TGTGCCAGCAGCCCCGCCGGGACAGGGCAATACGAGCAGTACTTC.

V is TRBV27 and J is TRBJ2-7; the match to TRBD2 covers 7 bases. V was clipped by 4 bases and J by 3 bases; unmatched bases: 6. This CDR3 is built from 14 residues. From germline, CDR1 is MNHEY and CDR2 SMNVEV (reference sequence). The CDR3 DNA follows: TGTGCCAGCAGTTGGGAGGGAGGGAACTACGAGCAGTACTTC. Translated: CASSWEGGNYEQYF.

The rearrangement uses TRBV7-9 and TRBJ2-1, with D possibly TRBD2 on 5 matching bases. Germline V CDR1 and CDR2: SEHNR, FQNEAQ (reference sequence). The CDR3 totals 15 residues. V was clipped by 2 bases and J by 6 bases, with 14 bases between them. Here the CDR3 reads CASSLPGGVSNEQFF. The CDR3 region has the DNA TGTGCCAGCAGCTTACCTGGAGGCGTAAGCAATGAGCAGTTCTTC.

The chain links TRBV7-2 to TRBJ1-2; D might be TRBD1 (6 bases). The CDR3 contains 14 residues. Germline V gives CDR1 SGHTA, CDR2 FQGNSA. Trimming took off 6 bases at V and 7 bases at J, with 18 bases between the two ends. The CDR3 is CASSFKEQGSGYTF. In nucleotides, the CDR3 is TGTGCCAGCAGTTTCAAAGAACAGGGTTCTGGCTACACCTTC.

The CDR3 DNA reads as TGTGCCAGCAGTGAAACGGGACAGAATCAGCCCCAGCATTTT. Translated: CASSETGQNQPQHF. The chain has TRBV25-1 and TRBJ1-5; 7 bases are a match to TRBD1. Trimming took 2 bases from V and 4 from J; bases not matched to a gene: 2. Germline CDR1 MGHDK, CDR2 SYGVNS. The CDR3 contains 14 residues.

This chain links TRBV5-1 with TRBJ2-7, with D unclear. The CDR3 runs 14 residues. Germline V gene sequence: CDR1 SGHRS, CDR2 YFSETQ. Deletions cut 4 bases from V and 0 bases from J, with 11 bases between. CDR3 bases: TGCGCCAGCAGCCGAGACACCGACTCCTACGAGCAGTACTTC. Translating gives CASSRDTDSYEQYF. Based on the CDR3 plus reference TRBV5-1 and TRBJ2-7, the full variable domain is KAGVTQTPRYLIKTRGQQVTLSCSPISGHRSVSWYQQTPGQGLQFLFEYFSETQRNKGNFPGRFSGRQFSNSRSEMNVSTLELGDSALYLCASSRDTDSYEQYFGPGTRLTVT.

This sequence joins TRBV19 and TRBJ1-1, with 7 bases fitting TRBD1. J lost 0 bases, V lost 3 bases, and 7 bases had no gene match. Germline CDR1 is LNHDA and CDR2 is SQIVND (reference sequence). This CDR3 has 16 amino acids. The chain's CDR3 is CASSIPIDRVNTEAFF. As DNA, the CDR3 is TGTGCCAGTAGTATCCCCATCGACAGGGTGAACACTGAAGCTTTCTTT.

The chain employs TRBV10-3 and TRBJ2-1; 10 nucleotides match TRBD2. The CDR3 is made up of 16 amino acids. CDR1 ENHRY and CDR2 SYGVKD come from the germline V gene. Trimming took 0 bases from V and 8 from J; bases not matched to a gene: 7. Here the CDR3 DNA reads TGTGCCATCAGTGAGTCGGGAGCGGGGGGGATCGATGAGCAGTTCTTC. Translation: CAISESGAGGIDEQFF.

The chain links TRBV10-3 to TRBJ2-7; a possible D gene is TRBD2 (6 bases). Trimming removed 5 bases from V and 4 bases from J, with 18 bases in between. CDR3 length equals 15 residues. Germline V gene data show CDR1 as ENHRY and CDR2 as SYGVKD. The CDR3 region is CAISNFGGARYEQYF. CDR3 bases: TGTGCCATCAGTAACTTCGGAGGGGCAAGGTACGAGCAGTACTTC.

This clone was seen only a few times. The chain joins TRBV18 to TRBJ2-1, with 7 bases fitting TRBD1. The CDR3 length is 14 residues. Germline V gene data show CDR1 as KGHSH and CDR2 as LQKENI. V lost 3 bases and J lost 3; bases outside the gene matches: 2. CDR3 coding DNA: TGTGCCAGCTCACCCCGGACAGGCTACAATGAGCAGTTCTTC. This translates into CASSPRTGYNEQFF.

J is TRBJ1-1 and V is TRBV12-3 or TRBV12-4; no clear D. V lost 3 bases to trimming and J lost 2 bases, with 7 bases between them. The CDR3 runs to 13 residues. CDR3 sequence (DNA): TGTGCCAGCAGTTTCGCGGCAAACACTGAAGCTTTCTTT. It encodes CASSFAANTEAFF.

In its sample, this clone was seen once. The chain recombines TRBV5-1 with TRBJ2-5; the D gene is possibly TRBD1 (5 bases). V was clipped by 4 bases and J by 7 bases, with 20 bases between them. Germline V lookup: CDR1 SGHRS, CDR2 YFSETQ. This CDR3 has 15 amino acids. CDR3 coding DNA: TGCGCCAGCAGCCCCCTGGACACATTCGCTGGGACCCAGTACTTC. Its translation is CASSPLDTFAGTQYF.

The chain carries TRBV6-5 and TRBJ1-1; D may be TRBD1 (6 bases). V shed 7 bases and J shed 10 bases, with 16 bases lying between them. There are 12 residues in the CDR3. Germline V lookup: CDR1 MNHEY, CDR2 SVGAGI. The CDR3 protein is CASTKQGLGAFF. CDR3 DNA sequence: TGTGCCAGCACTAAACAGGGCCTGGGAGCTTTCTTT.

The CDR3 DNA follows: TGCAGCGTTGAGGGACTAGCGACCGACAATGAGCAGTTCTTC. Its protein is CSVEGLATDNEQFF. The chain has TRBV29-1 and TRBJ2-1; TRBD2 matches at 10 bases. Germline CDR1 reads SQVTM; CDR2 reads ANQGSEA. The J segment lost 5 bases and the V segment lost 3 bases, leaving 4 bases of the junction unmatched. The length of the CDR3 is 14 residues.

The rearrangement joins TRBV2 to TRBJ1-1, with 10 bases aligning to TRBD1. This CDR3 has 15 residues. The V gene's germline CDR1 is SNHLY and CDR2 FYNNEI. V lost 4 bases to trimming and J lost 10 bases; unmatched junction nucleotides: 12. For the CDR3, the DNA is TGTGCCAGCAGTGCCCCGAAAGGACAGGGGGTTATAGCTTTCTTT. Encoded protein: CASSAPKGQGVIAFF.

This clone was seen more than once but under ten times. The chain uses TRBV28 and TRBJ2-1, with TRBD2 matching over 9 bases. CDR3 length equals 15 residues. J lost 9 bases, V lost 2 bases, and 8 bases had no gene match. Germline CDR1 is MDHEN and CDR2 is SYDVKM. Written as DNA, the CDR3 is TGTGCCAGCAGTTTAGCCTTGGGACTAGCAACTGAGCAGTTCTTC. This translates into CASSLALGLATEQFF.